This T cell receptor beta chain stems from a study of blood T cell repertoires in COVID-19. Study context: Specimens from acute and convalescent COVID-19 originated in the United States, Italy and Spain. Nucleic acid was either cDNA or gDNA, and it came from T cells, B-cell-depleted T cells, or PBMCs.

Authors' methods: Reference gene primer amplification gave estimated nucleated cell counts. Sequenced by immunoSEQ multiplex PCR; TCRdb stores in-frame clones only, minus some. V and J calls and clone size come straight from that table; D and trimming were deduced from the DNA. The sample carries about 280,000 clones, 86% recorded once. The CDR3 is made up of 15 amino acids. Germline lookup yields CDR1 ENHRY and CDR2 SYGVKD. V shed 2 bases and J shed 1 base, with 8 bases lying between them. V gene TRBV10-3 combines with J gene TRBJ2-2; D ambiguous. Material: peripheral blood. This sequence originates from a man in his forties with active or convalescent COVID-19. As DNA, the CDR3 is TGTGCCATCAGTGAGCCTTCTAAGAACACCGGGGAGCTGTTTTTT. Its protein product is CAISEPSKNTGELFF.